This T cell receptor beta chain comes out of a study of neurological immune-mediated disorders. The study drew its healthy controls from blood bank volunteers in Maryland, USA. PBMCs stored at -80 C, numbering 2 million, were the origin of the unsorted libraries. The cDNA was generated by 5'RACE with 10-nucleotide random UMIs. A single record per CDR3 protein comes from TCRdb applying MiXCR to the 5' RACE reads. The sample records tens of thousands of distinct CDR3 sequences, roughly 7% being singletons. The V and J ends lost 4 bases and 5 bases, in that order; junction bases with no gene match: 2. Germline values: CDR1 ENHRY, CDR2 SYGVKD. The CDR3 runs 15 residues. This clonotype showed up many times.

The material sequenced was PBMCs. The receptor's source is a woman aged 40 to 50 in good health. The chain has TRBV10-3 and TRBJ2-3; TRBD2 aligns across 14 bases. The CDR3 DNA sequence: TGTGCCATCAGTGCGGGACTAGCGGGGGAAGATACGCAGTATTTT. Amino acids: CAISAGLAGEDTQYF.